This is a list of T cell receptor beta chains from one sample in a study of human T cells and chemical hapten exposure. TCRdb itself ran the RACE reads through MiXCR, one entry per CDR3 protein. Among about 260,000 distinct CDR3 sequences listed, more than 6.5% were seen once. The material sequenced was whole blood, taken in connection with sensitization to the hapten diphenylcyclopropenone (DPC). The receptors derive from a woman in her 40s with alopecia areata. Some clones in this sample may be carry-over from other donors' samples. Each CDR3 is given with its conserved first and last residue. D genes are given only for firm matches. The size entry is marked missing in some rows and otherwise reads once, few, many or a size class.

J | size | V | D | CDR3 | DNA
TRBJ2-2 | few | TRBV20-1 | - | CSAPGQNTGELFF | TGCAGTGCGCCGGGCCAGAACACCGGGGAGCTGTTTTTT
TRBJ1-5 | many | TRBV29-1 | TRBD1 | CSVGAGGRQPQHF | TGCAGCGTTGGTGCAGGGGGCCGACAGCCCCAGCATTTT
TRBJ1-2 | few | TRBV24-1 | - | CATEGDYGYTF | TGTGCCACGGAGGGAGACTATGGCTACACCTTC
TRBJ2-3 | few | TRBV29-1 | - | CSAGTSTDTQYF | TGCAGCGCTGGGACCAGTACAGATACGCAGTATTTT
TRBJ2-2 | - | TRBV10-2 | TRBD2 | CASSESPTSGNTGELFF | TGCGCCAGCAGTGAGTCCCCGACTAGCGGCAACACCGGGGAGCTGTTTTTT
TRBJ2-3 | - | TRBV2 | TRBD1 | CASSKTGADTQYF | TGTGCCAGCAGCAAAACAGGGGCAGATACGCAGTATTTT
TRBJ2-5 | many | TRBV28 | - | CASSRAQETQYF | TGTGCCAGCAGTCGAGCCCAAGAGACCCAGTACTTC
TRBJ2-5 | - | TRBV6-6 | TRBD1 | CASRRGQGIQETQYF | TGTGCCAGCAGGCGGGGACAGGGGATCCAAGAGACCCAGTACTTC
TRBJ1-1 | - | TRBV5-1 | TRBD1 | CASSRQGAEDTEAFF | TGCGCCAGCAGCAGGCAGGGGGCCGAGGACACTGAAGCTTTCTTT
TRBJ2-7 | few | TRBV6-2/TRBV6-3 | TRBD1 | CASSYFRDRGYEQYF | TGTGCCAGCAGTTACTTCCGGGACAGGGGTTACGAGCAGTACTTC
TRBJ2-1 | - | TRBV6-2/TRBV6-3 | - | CASSYGQLLNEQFF | TGTGCCAGCAGTTACGGCCAGCTTCTCAATGAGCAGTTCTTC
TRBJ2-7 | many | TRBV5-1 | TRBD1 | CASSDTPGQSTYEQYF | TGCGCCAGCAGCGATACTCCGGGACAGAGTACCTACGAGCAGTACTTC
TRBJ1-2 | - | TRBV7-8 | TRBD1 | CASSSQQGGGYGYTF | TGTGCCAGCAGCTCCCAACAGGGGGGGGGCTATGGCTACACCTTC
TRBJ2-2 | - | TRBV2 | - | CASSEIQVNTGELFF | TGTGCCAGCAGTGAAATCCAGGTTAACACCGGGGAGCTGTTTTTT
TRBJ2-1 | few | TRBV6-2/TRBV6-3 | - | CASSYRPGAGFSYNEQFF | TGTGCCAGCAGTTACCGTCCAGGTGCAGGTTTCTCCTACAATGAGCAGTTCTTC
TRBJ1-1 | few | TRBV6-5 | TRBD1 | CASRTGAGNTEAFF | TGTGCCAGTAGGACAGGGGCTGGGAACACTGAAGCTTTCTTT
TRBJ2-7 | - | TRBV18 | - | CASSPSGVPYEQYF | TGTGCCAGCTCACCCTCGGGGGTCCCCTACGAGCAGTACTTC
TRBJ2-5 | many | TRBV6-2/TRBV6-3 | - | CASSYGENLGTQYF | TGTGCCAGCAGTTACGGGGAGAACTTGGGGACCCAGTACTTC
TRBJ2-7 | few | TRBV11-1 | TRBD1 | CASSSPGQALGEQYF | TGTGCCAGCAGCTCACCGGGACAGGCTCTCGGCGAGCAGTACTTC
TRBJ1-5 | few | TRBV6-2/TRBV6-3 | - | CATRPGLLSNQPQHF | TGTGCCACCAGACCGGGACTCTTAAGCAATCAGCCCCAGCATTTT
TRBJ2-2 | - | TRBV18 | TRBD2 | CASSHRTSGSTGELFF | TGTGCCAGCTCACACCGGACTAGCGGGAGCACCGGGGAGCTGTTTTTT
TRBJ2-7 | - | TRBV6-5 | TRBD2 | CASSYDGRAYEQYF | TGTGCCAGCAGTTACGACGGGAGGGCCTACGAGCAGTACTTC
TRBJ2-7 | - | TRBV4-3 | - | CASSQVAGTVTYEQYF | TGCGCCAGCAGCCAAGTTGCGGGGACAGTTACGTACGAGCAGTACTTC
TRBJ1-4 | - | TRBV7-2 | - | CASSPRRGTNEKLFF | TGTGCCAGCAGCCCGCGTCGGGGGACTAATGAAAAACTGTTTTTT
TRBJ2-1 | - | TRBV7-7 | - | CASSSSGTPYNEQFF | TGTGCTAGCAGCTCCTCCGGGACTCCCTACAATGAGCAGTTCTTC